The T cell receptor (beta chain) under discussion was sequenced for a study of a mutant IDH1 vaccine in newly diagnosed glioma. The overall study: Treated patients comprised 62.5% males and around 38% females, mean age around 40 years. Most had both radiotherapy and temozolomide beforehand; others had only one.

The data were produced by immunoSEQ multiplex PCR, yet TCRdb's version contains in-frame clones alone and is incomplete. The table records around 92,000 clones, roughly 85% of them present only once. Comments on this clone: Its antigen is currently unknown.

Noted time point: baseline, week 1 (first vaccination visit). Sample treatment: pre-vaccination baseline after standard-of-care therapy. Findings and caveats of the study: Induction of immune responses by the vaccine occurred in roughly 93% of patients.

The sequence was collected from a woman aged 50 to 65 with glioma. The sequencing used PBMCs, collected from a glioma patient treated with radiotherapy, temozolomide or both.

As DNA, the CDR3 is TGTGCCAGCAGCTTAGAAGGGACAGGACGGGAGCAGTACTTC. Translated: CASSLEGTGREQYF. This chain links TRBV11-2 with TRBJ2-7, with 8 bases identical to TRBD1. The junction had 5 bases not matched to a gene; V was cut back by 0 bases and J by 7 bases. This CDR3 has 14 amino acids. Germline V CDR1 and CDR2: SGHAT, FQNNGV.